This TCR beta chain is drawn from a study of cytomegalovirus exposure and HLA in healthy donors. Findings and caveats of the study: With high specificity and sensitivity, the classifier reportedly diagnosed cytomegalovirus status. Many donors shared some public TCRs, even though most TCR sequences were rare.

As to this clone: Its antigen is not known.

Germline lookup yields CDR1 SGHAT and CDR2 FQNNGV. The V end was cut by 3 bases, the J end by 4 bases, with 6 bases between. The CDR3 loop spans 13 amino acids. It was the approximately 120-subject validation cohort, separate from the approximately 620-subject first cohort, to which the donors belonged. The repertoire was sequenced with immunoSEQ multiplex PCR; TCRdb's copy has only in-frame clones and lacks some. The repertoire holds about 74,000 clones, with around 94% as singletons. The sequence derives from a woman younger than 35 in good health and CMV-seropositive. This rearrangement joins TRBV11-2 to TRBJ2-2; D perhaps matches TRBD1 (5 bases). Sequences were obtained from PBMCs. Here the CDR3 DNA reads TGTGCCAGCAGCTTTACAGGCACCGGGGAGCTGTTTTTT. Protein sequence: CASSFTGTGELFF.